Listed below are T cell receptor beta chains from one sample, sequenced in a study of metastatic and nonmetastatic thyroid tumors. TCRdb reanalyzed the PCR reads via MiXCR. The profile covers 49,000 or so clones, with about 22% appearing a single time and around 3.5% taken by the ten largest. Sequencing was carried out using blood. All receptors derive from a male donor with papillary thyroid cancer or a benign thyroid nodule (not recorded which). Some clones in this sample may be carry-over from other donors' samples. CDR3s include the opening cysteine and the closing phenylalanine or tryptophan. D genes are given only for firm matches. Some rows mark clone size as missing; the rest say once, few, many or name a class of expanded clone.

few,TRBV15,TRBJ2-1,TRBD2,CATSTRELAGYNEQFF,TGTGCCACCAGCACCCGCGAGCTAGCGGGATACAATGAGCAGTTCTTC
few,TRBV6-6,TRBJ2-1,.,CASSYSGVSSYNEQFF,TGTGCCAGCAGTTACTCGGGGGTTAGCTCCTACAATGAGCAGTTCTTC
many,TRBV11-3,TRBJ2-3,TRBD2,CASSLVTSGWGQDTQYF,TGTGCCAGCAGCTTAGTTACTAGCGGTTGGGGGCAAGATACGCAGTATTTT
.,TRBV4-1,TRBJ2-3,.,CASSPDIGADTQYF,TGCGCCAGCAGCCCCGACATAGGGGCAGATACGCAGTATTTT
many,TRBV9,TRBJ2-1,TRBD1,CASSPLPGQTPNEQFF,TGTGCCAGCAGCCCCCTTCCGGGACAGACTCCTAATGAGCAGTTCTTC
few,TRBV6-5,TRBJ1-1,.,CASSYSNIGTANTEAFF,TGTGCCAGCAGTTACTCTAATATCGGGACGGCGAACACTGAAGCTTTCTTT
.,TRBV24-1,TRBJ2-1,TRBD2,CATSDSTSGKTYNEQFF,TGTGCCACCAGTGACTCGACTAGCGGGAAAACCTACAATGAGCAGTTCTTC
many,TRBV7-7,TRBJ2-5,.,CASSLGVIGGRETQYF,TGTGCCAGCAGTTTAGGAGTTATTGGAGGACGGGAGACCCAGTACTTC
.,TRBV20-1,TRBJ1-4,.,CSAYRADLEKLFF,TGCAGTGCTTACAGGGCCGACCTAGAAAAACTGTTTTTT
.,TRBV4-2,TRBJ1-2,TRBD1,CASNLRGQGASNYGYTF,TGTGCCAGCAACCTCAGGGGACAGGGGGCTTCTAACTATGGCTACACCTTC
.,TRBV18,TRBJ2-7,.,CASSPDSYEQYF,TGTGCCAGCTCACCCGACAGCTACGAGCAGTACTTC
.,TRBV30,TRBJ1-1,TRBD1,CAWSRDRESKAFF,TGTGCCTGGAGCCGGGACAGGGAATCTAAAGCTTTCTTT
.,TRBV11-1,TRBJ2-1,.,CASSLGGDEQFF,TGTGCCAGCAGCTTAGGAGGGGATGAGCAGTTCTTC
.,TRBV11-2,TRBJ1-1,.,CASSFTGLGSTEAFF,TGTGCCAGCAGCTTTACAGGGTTGGGGAGCACTGAAGCTTTCTTT
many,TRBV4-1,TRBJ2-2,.,CASSPQGYTGELFF,TGCGCCAGCAGCCCACAGGGCTACACCGGGGAGCTGTTTTTT
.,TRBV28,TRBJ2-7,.,CASSSGTPSDEQYF,TGTGCCAGCAGTTCCGGGACTCCTTCGGACGAGCAGTACTTC
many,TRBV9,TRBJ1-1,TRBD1,CASSSGQGMGSNTEAFF,TGTGCCAGCAGCTCGGGACAGGGGATGGGATCGAACACTGAAGCTTTCTTT
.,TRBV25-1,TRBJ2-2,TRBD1,CASSEVGQGAGGELFF,TGTGCCAGCAGTGAGGTGGGTCAGGGGGCCGGCGGGGAGCTGTTTTTT
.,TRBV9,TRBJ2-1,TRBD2,CASSAGGLAGHEQFF,TGTGCCAGCAGCGCAGGGGGACTAGCGGGACATGAGCAGTTCTTC
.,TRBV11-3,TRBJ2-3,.,CASSLVPDTQYF,TGTGCCAGCAGCTTAGTTCCAGATACGCAGTATTTT
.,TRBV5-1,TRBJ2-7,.,CASSLEGATYEQYF,TGCGCCAGCAGCTTGGAGGGAGCTACCTACGAGCAGTACTTC
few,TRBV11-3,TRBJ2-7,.,CASSLERGGGTYEQYF,TGTGCCAGCAGCTTAGAAAGGGGAGGCGGTACCTACGAGCAGTACTTC
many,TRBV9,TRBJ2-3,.,CASSVSTQYF,TGTGCCAGCAGCGTATCAACGCAGTATTTT
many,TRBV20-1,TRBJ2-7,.,CSALQTPNYEQYF,TGCAGTGCTTTACAGACACCAAACTACGAGCAGTACTTC
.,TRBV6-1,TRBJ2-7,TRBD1,CASSPDRGPYEQYF,TGTGCCAGCAGCCCAGACAGGGGACCCTACGAGCAGTACTTC
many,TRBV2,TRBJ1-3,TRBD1,CASRDPGQGSGNTIYF,TGTGCCAGCAGGGACCCGGGACAGGGATCTGGAAACACCATATATTTT
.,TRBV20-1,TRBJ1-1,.,CSARVLAWGNTEAFF,TGCAGTGCTAGAGTCCTAGCTTGGGGCAACACTGAAGCTTTCTTT
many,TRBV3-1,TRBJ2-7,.,CASSQGSLEQYF,TGTGCCAGCAGCCAAGGGTCCCTCGAGCAGTACTTC
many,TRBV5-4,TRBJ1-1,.,CASSFPQRNTEAFF,TGTGCCAGCAGCTTCCCGCAGCGTAACACTGAAGCTTTCTTT
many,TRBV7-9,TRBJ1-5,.,CASSTTQGHGLGMEPQHF,TGTGCCAGCAGTACCACACAGGGACACGGTTTAGGGATGGAGCCCCAGCATTTT
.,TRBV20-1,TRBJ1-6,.,CSARVSQARNSPLHF,TGCAGTGCTAGAGTATCTCAGGCTCGAAATTCACCCCTCCACTTT
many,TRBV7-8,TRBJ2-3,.,CASSPAADTQYF,TGTGCCAGCAGCCCAGCAGCAGATACGCAGTATTTT